The entry that follows covers one T cell receptor beta chain sequence. This clone appeared a single time. Its antigen is still unknown. No base quality information exists; no much larger clone differs at one position. TCRbeta CDR3 regions were amplified from genomic DNA using the immunoSEQ Assay, a bias-controlled multiplex PCR. Regarding the original processing steps: The number of nucleated cells in each sample was estimated from the amplification of reference gene primers within the assay. To quantify the absolute abundance of each unique TCRbeta CDR3 rearrangement, sequence reads were collapsed and filtered. Productive Simpson clonality was computed per sample as the square root of Simpson's diversity index over productive rearrangements. TCRdb mirrors the immuneACCESS table, restricted to in-frame sequences. Some clones are absent from its copies; in checked studies, under half trace to an unresolved V gene, and the reason for the others is unknown. Clone size and V and J calls were adopted from that table, with D and trimming inferred from the DNA. The sample has approximately 170,000 clones on record, over 75% of them singletons. More than 9.5% of the sample is in the top ten clones.

This sample was included in a study of blood T cell repertoires in COVID-19 (dated by TCRdb to about 2020). Study-wide context: Samples covering the acute and convalescent phases of COVID-19 were provided by collaborators in the United States, Italy and Spain. The prospective study material was composed of cDNA or gDNA derived from T cells, B-cell-depleted T cells, or PBMCs. Subjects who had been exposed to COVID-19, were actively infected with it, or had recovered from it provided the deeply sampled blood TCRbeta repertoires that made up the dataset. The repertoires were made available in a free public database intended to serve as a resource for research on the immune response to SARS-CoV-2. The samples were drawn from two sources: the first 160 participants of the ongoing ImmuneRACE study, and 1,200 or so subjects contributed by 6 global collaborators. The sample metadata nearly always contained a de-identified subject ID, COVID-19 status, age in years and sex. HLA class I and class II types, where available, came from metadata supplied by the sample provider rather than from assay-based typing. What the work shows at the level of the full study, not this receptor alone: How much clinical and demographic metadata was included differed by source and by participant, and the metadata was provided uncurated.

Each collaborating institution followed its own protocols to collect whole blood in K2EDTA tubes. For TCRbeta analysis, collaborators shipped samples in one of three forms: frozen whole blood, isolated PBMCs, or DNA extracted from either of those sample types. The CDR3 has 15 amino acids, counting the end cysteine and phenylalanine. Kept here is only the CDR3 DNA, which spans 45 bases and is read in frame from base 1. Germline trimming amounts to 9 bases on V and 5 bases on J, with 11 as the count of junction bases outside the gene matches. The germline V gene (reference sequence) specifies LNHDA as CDR1 and SQIVND as CDR2.

This receptor was obtained from a man in his 60s with active or convalescent COVID-19. Sequencing used peripheral blood. The V and J segments used are TRBV19 and TRBJ1-1, and TRBD1 matches 11 of the central bases. The CDR3 here reads CASRRTGGAGTEAFF. The nucleotides read TGTGCCAGCCGGAGGACAGGGGGCGCGGGGACTGAAGCTTTCTTT.